This T cell receptor (beta chain) is from a study of spatial heterogeneity in lung cancer. Overall study context: There were, on average, more than 9.5 raw-read appearances for each unique TCR and UMI combination.

In this sample, this clonotype turned up a few times. Its cognate antigen is unknown. A junction end diverges from the germline sequence, so it may reflect a read error. Whole-study findings and limits: Blood carried ubiquitous expanded tumor TCRs more at resection than follow-up.

The time point is: blood at routine non-recurrence follow-up after resection. The sequenced material consisted of unsorted whole RNA from tumor, nontumor lung or frozen PBMC. Every TCR cDNA molecule bore its own unique molecular identifier. A single record per CDR3 protein comes from TCRdb applying MiXCR to the 5' RACE reads. Among under 150,000 distinct CDR3 sequences, 10% to 15% were seen once, and the ten largest hold 15% to 20%. The germline V gene has CDR1 SNHLY and CDR2 FYNNEI. CDR3 length: 13 amino acids. The sample in question was PBMCs, obtained at follow-up. The chain links TRBV2 to TRBJ1-1; D remains ambiguous. This clonotype was obtained from a male donor with early-stage non-small cell lung cancer. The CDR3 region is CASGDWGGTEAFF. CDR3 coding DNA: TGTGCCAGCGGTGATTGGGGAGGGACTGAAGCTTTCTTT.